Shown below are 30 T cell receptor beta chains from a single sample sequenced in a study of cytomegalovirus exposure and HLA in healthy donors. PCR amplification relied on 60 Vbeta primers (plus 13 Jbeta primers). Only in-frame clones appear in the TCRdb table, and some are missing; sequencing was by immunoSEQ multiplex PCR. Of about 200,000 clones in the sample, over 75% were seen once. Sequencing was performed on PBMCs. These receptors originate from a girl aged 2-10 years in good health and CMV-seronegative.

CDR3 residues: CSVGTGVSYF. The CDR3 DNA reads as TGCAGCGTTGGGACAGGGGTATCCTACTTC. This sequence joins TRBV29-1 and TRBJ2-5; 9 positions agree with TRBD1. The CDR3 is made up of 10 amino acids. CDR1 is SQVTM and CDR2 is ANQGSEA in the germline V gene. J gave up 14 bases and V 4 bases, and 5 bases lay outside the gene matches. The variable domain in full, with the rest retrieved from reference TRBV29-1 and TRBJ2-5, is SAVISQKPSRDICQRGTSLTIQCQVDSQVTMMFWYRQQPGQSLTLIATANQGSEATYESGFVIDKFPISRPNLTFSTLTVSNMSPEDSSIYLCSVGTGVSYFGPGTRLLVL.

The chain uses TRBV5-4 and TRBJ1-1; D may be TRBD1 (6 bases). V was clipped by 0 bases and J by 4 bases, with 13 bases between them. The CDR3 runs to 15 residues. CDR1 is SGHNT and CDR2 is YYREEE in the germline V gene (reference sequence). The CDR3 DNA reads TGTGCCAGCAGCTTGGCGGGGGGGCCGGGCACTGAAGCTTTCTTT. Its protein product is CASSLAGGPGTEAFF.

Only a few counts were recorded for this clone. The chain is built from TRBV6-5 and TRBJ1-1; 7 nucleotides match TRBD1. Germline lookup yields CDR1 MNHEY and CDR2 SVGAGI. The V segment lost 2 bases and the J segment 2 bases; nucleotides outside the gene matches: 5. The CDR3 loop spans 15 amino acids. In DNA, the CDR3 is TGTGCCAGCAGTTACAACAGGGGCCGAAACACTGAAGCTTTCTTT. Its protein is CASSYNRGRNTEAFF.

V is TRBV5-1 and J is TRBJ2-7, with TRBD2 matching 7 bases. The V and J ends lost 4 bases and 6 bases, in that order; junction bases with no gene match: 10. Germline loops: CDR1 SGHRS, CDR2 YFSETQ. This CDR3 is built from 14 residues. CDR3 sequence: CASSPLTSSVEQYF. The CDR3 nucleotides are TGCGCCAGCAGCCCCCTGACTAGCTCTGTCGAGCAGTACTTC.

This clone was observed once. The chain is built from TRBV4-1 and TRBJ1-4, with D uncertain. V lost 3 bases to trimming and J lost 6 bases, with 8 bases between them. The CDR3 sequence is 13 residues long. Looked up from germline, CDR1 is MGHRA and CDR2 is YSYEKL. Written as DNA, the CDR3 is TGCGCCAGCAGCCACAGTCAGGATGAAAAACTGTTTTTT. Protein: CASSHSQDEKLFF.

The chain employs TRBV27 and TRBJ2-3; no firm D call. This CDR3 comprises 15 residues. The V and J ends lost 3 bases and 1 base respectively, with 11 bases between them. Germline V CDR1 and CDR2: MNHEY, SMNVEV (reference sequence). The DNA for the CDR3 is TGTGCCAGCAGTTTTGCGTTGTCACGCACAGATACGCAGTATTTT. Protein: CASSFALSRTDTQYF.

The chain is built from TRBV14 and TRBJ2-7; D is undetermined. The CDR3 has 13 amino acids. Germline CDR1 SGHDN, CDR2 FVKESK. Between the trimmed V and J ends, which lost 5 bases and 12 bases, there was a span of 20 bases. As DNA, the CDR3 is TGTGCCAGCAGCTCCGGCGACTCCGCCCTACCGTACTTC. Residues: CASSSGDSALPYF. Drawing the rest from reference TRBV14 and TRBJ2-7, the complete variable domain is EAGVTQFPSHSVIEKGQTVTLRCDPISGHDNLYWYRRVMGKEIKFLLHFVKESKQDESGMPNNRFLAERTGGTYSTLKVQPAELEDSGVYFCASSSGDSALPYFGPGTRLTVT.

This clone was detected once. The V gene is TRBV5-4, the J gene TRBJ2-7, with 10 bases fitting TRBD1. V trimming: 4 bases; J trimming: 5 bases; junction bases outside the gene matches: 9. Germline V CDR1 and CDR2: SGHNT, YYREEE (reference sequence). The CDR3 is 15 residues long. CDR3: CASSAPTGGRDEQYF. CDR3 in DNA: TGTGCCAGCAGCGCCCCGACAGGGGGCCGGGACGAGCAGTACTTC.

This chain uses TRBV13 with TRBJ1-2; unclear D gene. The V end lost 1 base, the J end lost 6 bases, and 9 bases lay between the germline ends. Germline V gene lookup returns CDR1 PRHDT and CDR2 FYEKMQ (reference sequence). The CDR3 loop spans 13 amino acids. The CDR3 sequence: CASSLVSVNGYTF. CDR3 coding DNA: TGTGCCAGCAGCTTAGTTTCCGTTAATGGCTACACCTTC.

The chain links TRBV5-1 to TRBJ1-2; TRBD1 matches 11 bases. The junction had 4 bases not matched to a gene; V was cut back by 4 bases and J by 5 bases. This CDR3 contains 14 residues. The germline V gene has CDR1 SGHRS and CDR2 YFSETQ. The CDR3 coding sequence is TGCGCCAGCAGCCCGGACAGGGGGCCGTATGGCTACACCTTC. It yields the protein CASSPDRGPYGYTF. Complete variable domain (other parts from reference TRBV5-1 and TRBJ1-2): KAGVTQTPRYLIKTRGQQVTLSCSPISGHRSVSWYQQTPGQGLQFLFEYFSETQRNKGNFPGRFSGRQFSNSRSEMNVSTLELGDSALYLCASSPDRGPYGYTFGSGTRLTVV.

The gene calls are TRBV6-1 and TRBJ1-5; a possible D gene is TRBD1 (5 bases). CDR3 size: 14 residues. Germline V gene sequence: CDR1 MNHNS, CDR2 SASEGT. The germline V and J ends were trimmed by 6 bases and 7 bases, with 16 bases remaining between them. The CDR3 bases are TGTGCCAGCAGGATTCAGGGTTATAAACAGCCCCAGCATTTT. Protein sequence: CASRIQGYKQPQHF.

The rearrangement links TRBV18 to TRBJ1-1; TRBD1 is a possible D gene (6 bases). Between the trimmed V and J ends, which lost 5 bases and 0 bases, there was a span of 13 bases. The germline CDR1 and CDR2 sequences are KGHSH and LQKENI. The CDR3 is 15 amino acids. The DNA for the CDR3 is TGTGCCAGCTCAGTACAGGGTAATCTGAACACTGAAGCTTTCTTT. This codes for CASSVQGNLNTEAFF.

V is TRBV7-2 and J is TRBJ1-1; D remains ambiguous. The CDR3 totals 14 residues. V gave up 3 bases and J gave up 1 base, with 9 bases separating them. Germline values: CDR1 SGHTA, CDR2 FQGNSA. In DNA form, the CDR3 reads TGTGCCAGCAGCTTTGAAGGCGGGAACACTGAAGCTTTCTTT. Residues: CASSFEGGNTEAFF.

The chain links TRBV5-6 to TRBJ1-5, with TRBD1 matching over 9 bases. This CDR3 comprises 16 residues. J gave up 1 base and V 4 bases, and 6 bases lay outside the gene matches. Germline V lookup: CDR1 SGHDT, CDR2 YYEEEE. CDR3 coding DNA: TGTGCCAGCAGCAACTCCGGGACAGGGAGCAATCAGCCCCAGCATTTT. Protein product: CASSNSGTGSNQPQHF.

V gene TRBV6-5 combines with J gene TRBJ1-5; TRBD1 might be the D (6 bases). Per germline, CDR1 MNHEY and CDR2 SVGAGI. The CDR3 runs to 13 residues. V shed 5 bases and J shed 4 bases, with 9 bases lying between them. The DNA of the CDR3 is TGTGCCAGCAGTCGGACAGTTAATCAGCCCCAGCATTTT. Its protein product is CASSRTVNQPQHF.

V gene TRBV30 combines with J gene TRBJ2-1, with 9 positions matching TRBD2. This CDR3 comprises 15 residues. CDR1 is GTSNPN, CDR2 SVGIG, per germline (reference sequence). V was pared by 3 bases and J by 7 bases, with 10 bases of the junction left unmatched. As DNA, the CDR3 is TGTGCCTGGAGGATAGCGGGAGCGTCACGTAATGAGCAGTTCTTC. Its protein is CAWRIAGASRNEQFF.

The rearrangement joins TRBV6-1 to TRBJ2-7; 7 positions agree with TRBD2. V trimming: 7 bases; J trimming: 3 bases; junction bases outside the gene matches: 12. Germline V gene lookup returns CDR1 MNHNS and CDR2 SASEGT. The CDR3 is 15 amino acids. The CDR3 DNA reads TGTGCCAGCAAAGACTGGACTAGAGAGGACTACGAGCAGTACTTC. Translated: CASKDWTREDYEQYF.

The genes are TRBV18 and TRBJ1-5, with TRBD1 as a possible D gene (6 bases). From germline, CDR1 is KGHSH and CDR2 LQKENI. This CDR3 is 14 amino acids long. Trimming left V 3 bases short and J 8 bases short, with 14 bases between. The CDR3 is CASSPVGGREPQHF. CDR3 sequence (DNA): TGTGCCAGCTCACCCGTGGGGGGGCGGGAGCCCCAGCATTTT.

This clone was observed once. The chain employs TRBV5-4 and TRBJ1-3; no definite D call. CDR1 SGHNT and CDR2 YYREEE come from the germline V gene (reference sequence). The CDR3 contains 17 residues. Trimming shortened V by 1 base and J by 2 bases, and 16 bases separated the two germline ends. The CDR3, as DNA: TGTGCCAGCAGCTTGAGGAATCTGGCGGAACCTGGAAACACCATATATTTT. It translates to CASSLRNLAEPGNTIYF. The whole variable domain, remainder taken from reference TRBV5-4 and TRBJ1-3, is ETGVTQSPTHLIKTRGQQVTLRCSSQSGHNTVSWYQQALGQGPQFIFQYYREEENGRGNFPPRFSGLQFPNYSSELNVNALELDDSALYLCASSLRNLAEPGNTIYFGEGSWLTVV.

The chain carries TRBV30 and TRBJ1-2, with 8 bases identical to TRBD1. After removal of 5 bases from V and 3 bases from J, the junction contained 5 bases not matched to a gene. From germline, CDR1 is GTSNPN and CDR2 SVGIG (reference sequence). The CDR3 loop spans 13 amino acids. CDR3 sequence (DNA): TGTGCCTGGTCGAGGGGACAGGACTATGGCTACACCTTC. It yields the protein CAWSRGQDYGYTF.

The V and J genes are TRBV7-9 and TRBJ1-4; TRBD1 matches 11 bases. The germline V gene encodes CDR1 SEHNR and CDR2 FQNEAQ (reference sequence). The CDR3 consists of 18 residues. The trim removed 5 bases at V and 4 bases at J, leaving 12 bases unmatched. CDR3 in amino acids: CASSPVPGQGEGNEKLFF. The DNA for the CDR3 is TGTGCCAGCAGCCCGGTCCCGGGACAGGGGGAGGGTAATGAAAAACTGTTTTTT.

The chain recombines TRBV19 with TRBJ2-5, with 7 positions matching TRBD2. Germline-derived CDR1 and CDR2 are LNHDA and SQIVND (reference sequence). V was pared by 7 bases and J by 6 bases, with 11 bases of the junction left unmatched. The length of the CDR3 is 14 residues. The CDR3 sequence is CASIGREGLQTQYF. The CDR3 DNA reads TGTGCCAGTATAGGGAGGGAGGGATTGCAGACCCAGTACTTC.

This clone was observed a single time. J is TRBJ1-3 and V is TRBV30; D gene unclear. This CDR3 has 10 residues. Trimming pared 5 bases from V and 5 bases from J, leaving 4 bases between. The germline CDR1 and CDR2 sequences are GTSNPN and SVGIG (reference sequence). Written as DNA, the CDR3 is TGTGCCTGGGGCCGAAACACCATATATTTT. Amino acid sequence: CAWGRNTIYF.

The chain employs TRBV2 and TRBJ2-3; 7 positions agree with TRBD1. This CDR3 spans 15 amino acids. The germline CDR1 and CDR2 sequences are SNHLY and FYNNEI. V dropped 5 bases and J dropped 0; count of bases not matched to a gene: 5. CDR3 DNA sequence: TGTGCCAGCAGTCCCGGGACAGAGAGCACAGATACGCAGTATTTT. Translated, it gives CASSPGTESTDTQYF.

This chain joins TRBV7-2 and TRBJ2-3; possible D gene TRBD2, 6 bases. The CDR3 spans 14 residues. With 5 bases removed from V and 5 bases from J, the gap between germline ends came to 14 bases. CDR1 and CDR2 (germline): SGHTA, FQGNSA. The CDR3 DNA is TGTGCCAGCAGCCGCCGACTGGGGGGAGATACGCAGTATTTT. It is translated as CASSRRLGGDTQYF.

The chain combines TRBV29-1 with TRBJ1-1, with a tentative D call TRBD1 (5 bases). The V end lost 5 bases, the J end lost 11 bases, and 12 bases lay between the germline ends. The CDR3 is 10 amino acids. Germline lookup yields CDR1 SQVTM and CDR2 ANQGSEA. The DNA for the CDR3 is TGCAGCGTTTGGGGGGGTGGCGCTTTCTTT. It encodes CSVWGGGAFF.

The chain couples TRBV10-3 to TRBJ1-1; possible D gene TRBD1, 6 bases. The V end was cut by 0 bases, the J end by 0 bases, with 17 bases between. CDR3 size: 18 residues. In germline, CDR1 is ENHRY, CDR2 SYGVKD. CDR3 DNA sequence: TGTGCCATCAGTGAGTCTTTCAGGTCAGGGGAACTGAACACTGAAGCTTTCTTT. Amino acids: CAISESFRSGELNTEAFF.

There are a few counts of this clone. The V call is TRBV19, the J call TRBJ1-4; possible D gene TRBD1, 5 bases. CDR3 length: 15 residues. CDR1 LNHDA and CDR2 SQIVND come from the germline V gene (reference sequence). V was trimmed by 7 bases and J by 8 bases, leaving 20 bases between them. The CDR3 reads CASTPVGGVGEKLFF. For the CDR3, the DNA is TGTGCCAGTACCCCCGTTGGAGGGGTCGGCGAAAAACTGTTTTTT.

The rearrangement uses TRBV6-5 and TRBJ1-5; D may be TRBD1 (6 bases). Germline V gene sequence: CDR1 MNHEY, CDR2 SVGAGI. The V end was cut by 8 bases, the J end by 3 bases, with 17 bases between. The CDR3 contains 15 residues. CDR3 region: CASSARTAHNQPQHF. The CDR3 DNA sequence: TGTGCCAGCTCCGCCCGGACAGCCCACAATCAGCCCCAGCATTTT.

The V and J genes are TRBV6-1 and TRBJ2-2, with D perhaps matching TRBD2 (5 bases). Germline lookup yields CDR1 MNHNS and CDR2 SASEGT. The CDR3 is made up of 15 amino acids. Between the trimmed V and J ends, which lost 8 bases and 2 bases, there was a span of 15 bases. CDR3 loop: CASSGYLLNTGELFF. The CDR3 region has the DNA TGTGCCAGCTCGGGGTACCTCCTAAACACCGGGGAGCTGTTTTTT.